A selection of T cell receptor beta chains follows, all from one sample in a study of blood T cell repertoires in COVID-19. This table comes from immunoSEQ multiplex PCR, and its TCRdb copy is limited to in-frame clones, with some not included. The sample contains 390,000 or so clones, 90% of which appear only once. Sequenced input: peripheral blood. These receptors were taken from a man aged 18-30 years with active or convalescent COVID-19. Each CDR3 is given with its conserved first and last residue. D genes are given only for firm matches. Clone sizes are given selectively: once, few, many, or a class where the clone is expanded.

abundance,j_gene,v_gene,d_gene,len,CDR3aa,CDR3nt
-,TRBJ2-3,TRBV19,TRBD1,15,CASSKDRGGTDTQYF,TGTGCCAGTAGCAAAGACAGGGGAGGCACAGATACGCAGTATTTT
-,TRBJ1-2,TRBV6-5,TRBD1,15,CASSRAGTGSGGYTF,TGTGCCAGCAGTCGAGCCGGGACAGGGTCCGGTGGCTACACCTTC
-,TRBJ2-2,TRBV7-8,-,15,CASSLAGGGAGELFF,TGTGCCAGCAGCTTAGCGGGAGGGGGTGCCGGGGAGCTGTTTTTT
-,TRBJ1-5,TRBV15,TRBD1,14,CAADRDYSNQPQHF,TGTGCCGCGGACAGGGACTATAGCAATCAGCCCCAGCATTTT
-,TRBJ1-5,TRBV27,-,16,CASSSQGNGRNQPQHF,TGTGCCAGCAGTTCACAGGGTAACGGTCGCAATCAGCCCCAGCATTTT
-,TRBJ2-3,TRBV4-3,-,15,CASSQDGAATDTQYF,TGCGCCAGCAGCCAAGATGGGGCAGCCACAGATACGCAGTATTTT
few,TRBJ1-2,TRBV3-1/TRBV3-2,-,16,CASSQDVFQGSYGYTF,TGTGCCAGCAGCCAAGACGTATTTCAGGGTAGTTATGGCTACACCTTC
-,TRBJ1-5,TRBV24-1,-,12,CATSDLTEPQHF,TGTGCCACCAGTGATTTGACTGAGCCCCAGCATTTT
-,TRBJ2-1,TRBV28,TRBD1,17,CASSGATGTGGHNEQFF,TGTGCCAGCAGTGGGGCCACCGGGACAGGGGGTCACAATGAGCAGTTCTTC
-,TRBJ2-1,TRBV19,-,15,CASSTITTGYNEQFF,TGTGCCAGTAGTACCATTACGACAGGTTACAATGAGCAGTTCTTC
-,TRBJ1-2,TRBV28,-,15,CASSLMGDLVYGYTF,TGTGCCAGCAGTTTAATGGGAGACCTCGTCTATGGCTACACCTTC
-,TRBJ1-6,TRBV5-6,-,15,CASSFGSKYSSPLHF,TGTGCCAGCAGCTTTGGCAGCAAGTACAGTTCACCCCTCCACTTT
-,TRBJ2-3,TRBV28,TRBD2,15,CASSILSGRADTQYF,TGTGCCAGCAGTATACTTAGCGGGAGAGCAGATACGCAGTATTTT
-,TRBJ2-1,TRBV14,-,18,CASSQGSGRLRPYNEQFF,TGTGCCAGCAGCCAAGGCTCAGGAAGGCTACGGCCGTACAATGAGCAGTTCTTC